This passage covers 24 T cell receptor beta chains from one sample sequenced in a study of blood T cell repertoires in COVID-19. Produced via immunoSEQ multiplex PCR; TCRdb's table is partial and in-frame only. The sample yields approximately 49,000 clones, over 75% seen once. The specimen was peripheral blood. The receptors were sampled from a man aged 50 to 60 with active COVID-19.

This clone came up a few times. This chain links TRBV29-1 with TRBJ1-3, with TRBD1 as a possible D gene (5 bases). Germline CDR1 reads SQVTM; CDR2 reads ANQGSEA. V was cut by 4 bases and J by 0 bases, with 7 bases left in between. This CDR3 comprises 13 residues. CDR3 in DNA: TGCAGCGTTGGGACAACCTCTGGAAACACCATATATTTT. It translates to CSVGTTSGNTIYF.

The J gene is TRBJ1-2, the V gene TRBV5-1, with D possibly TRBD1 on 6 matching bases. Germline lookup yields CDR1 SGHRS and CDR2 YFSETQ. This CDR3 region has 17 residues. V was cut by 2 bases and J by 0 bases, with 17 bases left in between. CDR3 in DNA: TGCGCCAGCAGCTTTGGCTCGGGGGGCCCCTCTAACTATGGCTACACCTTC. The encoded protein is CASSFGSGGPSNYGYTF.

This clone was seen only a few times. The J gene is TRBJ2-7, the V gene TRBV7-3; D not resolved. Germline values: CDR1 SGHTA, CDR2 FQGTGA. This CDR3 comprises 14 residues. Trimming left V 1 base short and J 0 bases short, with 7 bases between. CDR3 coding DNA: TGTGCCAGCAGCTTAATAGCCGGCTCCTACGAGCAGTACTTC. It yields the protein CASSLIAGSYEQYF. Together with reference TRBV7-3 and TRBJ2-7, the CDR3 gives the full variable domain: GAGVSQTPSNKVTEKGKYVELRCDPISGHTALYWYRQSLGQGPEFLIYFQGTGAADDSGLPNDRFFAVRPEGSVSTLKIQRTERGDSAVYLCASSLIAGSYEQYFGPGTRLTVT.

This chain connects TRBV7-8 to TRBJ2-2; perhaps TRBD2 as D (5 bases). Germline CDR1 is SGHVS and CDR2 is FQNEAQ. Trimming cost V 0 bases and J 9 bases, with 17 bases left between them. The CDR3 is 16 amino acids. CDR3 region: CASSLAVRAPVRELFF. CDR3 sequence (DNA): TGTGCCAGCAGCTTAGCTGTGAGGGCCCCCGTCCGGGAGCTGTTTTTT.

This clone came up once. V is TRBV4-2 and J is TRBJ2-1; D gene unclear. Germline CDR1 LGHNA, CDR2 YNFKEQ. Trimming took off 0 bases at V and 1 base at J, with 7 bases between the two ends. The CDR3 has 15 residues. CDR3 loop: CASSQDPGSYNEQFF. The CDR3 DNA is TGTGCCAGCAGCCAAGATCCGGGTTCCTACAATGAGCAGTTCTTC.

This sequence joins TRBV5-6 and TRBJ2-7; 8 positions match TRBD1. Germline V gene sequence: CDR1 SGHDT, CDR2 YYEEEE. With 0 bases clipped from V and 12 bases from J, the junction kept 8 bases outside the gene matches. The CDR3 loop spans 13 amino acids. The CDR3 DNA sequence: TGTGCCAGCAGCTTGGGGACAGGGACACGGAGGTACTTC. It is translated as CASSLGTGTRRYF.

This chain connects TRBV10-3 to TRBJ2-3; 10 positions agree with TRBD2. Germline V lookup: CDR1 ENHRY, CDR2 SYGVKD. CDR3 length: 16 residues. With 2 bases clipped from V and 1 base from J, the junction kept 3 bases outside the gene matches. CDR3 coding DNA: TGTGCCATCAGTGAGCTAGCGGGAGTTGGCACAGATACGCAGTATTTT. This encodes CAISELAGVGTDTQYF.

V is TRBV6-6 and J is TRBJ2-3; D is uncertain. The V gene lost 4 bases and the J gene lost 5 bases, with 4 bases spanning the gap. The germline V gene has CDR1 MNHNY and CDR2 SVGAGI (reference sequence). This CDR3 has 11 amino acids. CDR3 sequence (DNA): TGTGCCAGCAGTTCACAAGATACGCAGTATTTT. Protein product: CASSSQDTQYF.

The V and J genes are TRBV10-3 and TRBJ2-1; a weak D match, TRBD2 (5 bases). This CDR3 contains 15 residues. V was shortened by 3 bases and J by 0 bases, with 9 bases between the two germline ends. CDR1 ENHRY and CDR2 SYGVKD come from the germline V gene. CDR3 sequence (DNA): TGTGCCATCAGTGAAAACAGCGGCTCCTACAATGAGCAGTTCTTC. This gives the protein CAISENSGSYNEQFF.

The genes are TRBV2 and TRBJ2-7, with D perhaps matching TRBD1 (6 bases). There are 13 residues in the CDR3. Germline V gives CDR1 SNHLY, CDR2 FYNNEI. Trimming removed 7 bases from V and 3 bases from J, with 13 bases in between. DNA for the CDR3: TGTGCCAGCACCTGGGACATTCTCTACGAGCAGTACGTC. Amino acid sequence: CASTWDILYEQYV.

A remark on this clone: The junction does not match germline at one end; this may be a read error. The chain is built from TRBV7-7 and TRBJ2-5, with 8 bases that match TRBD1. This CDR3 contains 14 residues. Per the germline V gene, CDR1 is SSHAT and CDR2 is FNYEAQ (reference sequence). CDR3 bases: TGTGCTAGCAGCCGGACAGGGCTGGGGGAGACCCAGTACTTC. Its protein product is CASSRTGLGETQYF.

The CDR3: CASSQDGRGAETQYF. For the CDR3, the DNA is TGCGCCAGCAGCCAAGACGGCAGGGGGGCAGAGACCCAGTACTTC. The chain recombines TRBV4-3 with TRBJ2-5; D possibly corresponds to TRBD1 (7 bases). The CDR3 loop spans 15 amino acids. Germline V lookup: CDR1 LGHNA, CDR2 YSLEER. The V and J ends lost 0 bases and 4 bases respectively, with 12 bases between them.

This chain uses TRBV6-5 with TRBJ2-2, with D possibly being TRBD2 (5 bases). Germline V CDR1 and CDR2: MNHEY, SVGAGI. The V end lost 4 bases, the J end lost 1 base, and 10 bases lay between the germline ends. The CDR3 has 15 amino acids. The CDR3 bases are TGTGCCAGCAGTTTCTCGACTAAGAACACCGGGGAGCTGTTTTTT. This encodes CASSFSTKNTGELFF.

V is TRBV5-4 and J is TRBJ1-6, with D possibly being TRBD1 (6 bases). The CDR3 extends over 14 amino acids. Per the germline V gene, CDR1 is SGHNT and CDR2 is YYREEE (reference sequence). Trimming cost V 0 bases and J 10 bases, with 11 bases left between them. The CDR3 loop reads CASSLAGGRSPLHF. DNA of the CDR3: TGTGCCAGCAGCTTGGCCGGGGGGCGGTCACCCCTCCACTTT.

The rearrangement joins TRBV18 to TRBJ1-5, with 8 positions matching TRBD1. The trim removed 4 bases at V and 1 base at J, leaving 0 bases unmatched. Germline assignment: CDR1 KGHSH and CDR2 LQKENI. This CDR3 is built from 14 residues. Written as DNA, the CDR3 is TGTGCCAGCTCACGGGACAGGAGCAATCAGCCCCAGCATTTT. Translating it yields CASSRDRSNQPQHF. Together with reference TRBV18 and TRBJ1-5, the CDR3 gives the full variable domain: NAGVMQNPRHLVRRRGQEARLRCSPMKGHSHVYWYRQLPEEGLKFMVYLQKENIIDESGMPKERFSAEFPKEGPSILRIQQVVRGDSAAYFCASSRDRSNQPQHFGDGTRLSIL.

The chain joins TRBV6-6 to TRBJ1-5; TRBD1 agrees at 10 bases. CDR3 length equals 16 residues. Germline V CDR1 and CDR2: MNHNY, SVGAGI (reference sequence). V shed 6 bases, J shed 9 bases, and the junction held 14 bases outside the gene matches. The CDR3 reads CASSKPSGQGVGPQHF. The DNA of the CDR3 is TGTGCCAGCAGCAAACCTTCCGGACAGGGGGTGGGGCCCCAGCATTTT.

V and J are TRBV9 and TRBJ1-2; D is undetermined. V lost 0 bases and J 0 bases, leaving 9 bases between the germline ends. There are 15 residues in the CDR3. Looked up from germline, CDR1 is SGDLS and CDR2 is YYNGEE. Here the CDR3 reads CASSVDGRPNYGYTF. CDR3 nucleotides: TGTGCCAGCAGCGTAGACGGGAGGCCTAACTATGGCTACACCTTC.

The chain links TRBV6-1 to TRBJ1-5; D might be TRBD1 (5 bases). Trimming cost V 1 base and J 7 bases, with 17 bases left between them. CDR1 is MNHNS and CDR2 is SASEGT in the germline V gene. The CDR3 contains 16 residues. The CDR3 DNA reads TGTGCCAGCAGTGAAGTCTACGGGCGGGGGGAGCAGCCCCAGCATTTT. Its translation is CASSEVYGRGEQPQHF.

The rearrangement uses TRBV4-3 and TRBJ1-1; no clear D. CDR3 length: 16 amino acids. The germline gives CDR1 LGHNA, CDR2 YSLEER. Trimming removed 0 bases at V and 0 bases at J, with 11 bases between. CDR3: CASSQDSLPLNTEAFF. The CDR3 bases are TGCGCCAGCAGCCAAGATTCACTGCCTTTGAACACTGAAGCTTTCTTT.

This clone showed up just once. The chain has TRBV13 and TRBJ2-3; TRBD2 matches 7 bases. The ends lost 5 bases at V and 7 bases at J; junction bases unmatched: 12. Germline V gene data show CDR1 as PRHDT and CDR2 as FYEKMQ (reference sequence). CDR3 length equals 15 residues. The CDR3 region is CASSPGGRISNTQYF. The CDR3 DNA sequence: TGTGCCAGCAGCCCCGGCGGGAGAATTAGCAATACGCAGTATTTT.

This clone was counted a few times. This chain joins TRBV5-8 and TRBJ1-2; D uncertain. This CDR3 region has 13 residues. The V end was cut by 2 bases, the J end by 7 bases, with 12 bases between. Germline V gene data show CDR1 as SGHTS and CDR2 as YDEGEE. The CDR3 sequence is CASSFWAVVGYTF. CDR3 bases: TGTGCCAGCAGCTTTTGGGCAGTTGTTGGCTACACCTTC.

V gene TRBV6-5 combines with J gene TRBJ2-5; 10 bases are shared with TRBD2. Germline V gene sequence: CDR1 MNHEY, CDR2 SVGAGI. The CDR3 has 15 amino acids. V dropped 2 bases and J dropped 5; count of bases not matched to a gene: 5. CDR3 coding DNA: TGTGCCAGCAGTTACGATTCTAGCGGGAGTGAGACCCAGTACTTC. It specifies CASSYDSSGSETQYF.

The chain links TRBV5-1 to TRBJ2-5, with TRBD1 as a possible D gene (5 bases). Germline V gene sequence: CDR1 SGHRS, CDR2 YFSETQ. Trimming left V 0 bases short and J 3 bases short, with 12 bases between. CDR3 length equals 15 residues. CDR3 protein: CASSLATGLKETQYF. CDR3 coding DNA: TGCGCCAGCAGCTTGGCCACAGGTCTGAAAGAGACCCAGTACTTC.

The genes are TRBV7-3 and TRBJ1-5, with D unresolved. The V gene's germline CDR1 is SGHTA and CDR2 FQGTGA. The V gene lost 0 bases and the J gene lost 8 bases, with 8 bases spanning the gap. This CDR3 contains 13 residues. The CDR3 DNA reads TGTGCCAGCAGCTTAACGTACGGGAAGCCCCAGCATTTT. It encodes CASSLTYGKPQHF.